The 29 T cell receptor beta chains in this list originate from one sample, sequenced in a study of blood T cell repertoires in COVID-19. Produced via immunoSEQ multiplex PCR; TCRdb's table is partial and in-frame only. The profile shows about 76,000 clones, 70% to 90% of them singletons. The sample taken for sequencing was peripheral blood. The receptor source for this set is a woman in her sixties or seventies with acute or convalescent COVID-19.

V gene TRBV11-2 combines with J gene TRBJ2-6; TRBD2 might be the D (5 bases). V lost 2 bases and J lost 4, with 9 bases in between. The CDR3 has 15 residues. Germline-derived CDR1 and CDR2 are SGHAT and FQNNGV. The CDR3 sequence: CASSLTTGGANVLTF. CDR3 DNA sequence: TGTGCCAGCAGCTTAACGACGGGGGGGGCCAACGTCCTGACTTTC. The full variable domain, rest sourced from reference TRBV11-2 and TRBJ2-6, is EAGVAQSPRYKIIEKRQSVAFWCNPISGHATLYWYQQILGQGPKLLIQFQNNGVVDDSQLPKDRFSAERLKGVDSTLKIQPAKLEDSAVYLCASSLTTGGANVLTFGAGSRLTVL.

The chain carries TRBV19 and TRBJ1-1, with 7 nucleotides matching TRBD1. Germline CDR1 is LNHDA and CDR2 is SQIVND (reference sequence). Trimming cost V 6 bases and J 2 bases; bases outside gene matches: 3. There are 13 residues in the CDR3. Written as DNA, the CDR3 is TGTGCCAGTAGACGACAGGGAAACACTGAAGCTTTCTTT. It encodes CASRRQGNTEAFF.

The chain employs TRBV29-1 and TRBJ2-5; 7 bases line up with TRBD1. Germline V gives CDR1 SQVTM, CDR2 ANQGSEA. V was clipped by 8 bases and J by 3 bases; unmatched bases: 12. The CDR3 length is 14 residues. CDR3 sequence: CSFEGAGMEETQYF. CDR3 DNA sequence: TGCAGCTTCGAGGGGGCAGGGATGGAAGAGACCCAGTACTTC.

J is TRBJ1-2 and V is TRBV9, with D perhaps TRBD1 (5 bases). V lost 4 bases, J lost 8 bases, and 18 bases lay in between. In germline, CDR1 is SGDLS, CDR2 YYNGEE. This CDR3 spans 14 amino acids. In DNA form, the CDR3 reads TGTGCCAGCAGCTCTGGAGGGACGATCGGGGGCTACACCTTC. This encodes CASSSGGTIGGYTF.

V is TRBV28 and J is TRBJ1-1; the D gene is possibly TRBD1 (6 bases). Germline V gene sequence: CDR1 MDHEN, CDR2 SYDVKM. The CDR3 covers 12 residues. Between the trimmed V and J ends, which lost 3 bases and 5 bases, there was a span of 7 bases. CDR3 in DNA: TGTGCCAGCAGTTTGGGGGCGACTGAAGCTTTCTTT. This encodes CASSLGATEAFF.

This chain connects TRBV11-2 to TRBJ2-1, with TRBD2 as a possible D gene (5 bases). Between the trimmed V and J ends, which lost 5 bases and 2 bases, there was a span of 7 bases. CDR1 and CDR2 (germline): SGHAT, FQNNGV. The CDR3 covers 13 residues. The DNA for the CDR3 is TGTGCCAGCAGCGCCGGGGCCTACAATGAGCAGTTCTTC. It translates to CASSAGAYNEQFF.

The chain uses TRBV3-1 (or the pseudogene TRBV3-2) and TRBJ1-2; tentative D call: TRBD1 (6 bases). CDR3 length: 12 residues. V was pared by 1 base and J by 8 bases, with 8 bases between. The germline CDR1 and CDR2 sequences are LGHDT and YNNKEL (reference sequence). The CDR3 loop reads CASSQGTAGYTF. CDR3 in DNA: TGTGCCAGCAGCCAAGGGACAGCCGGCTACACCTTC.

The chain couples TRBV5-1 to TRBJ1-6; 8 bases are a match to TRBD1. J was trimmed by 12 bases and V by 1 base; bases with no gene match: 9. The length of the CDR3 is 15 residues. Germline V gives CDR1 SGHRS, CDR2 YFSETQ. CDR3 residues: CASSLSPRGRLPLHF. CDR3 nucleotides: TGCGCCAGCAGCTTGTCGCCCAGGGGGCGATTACCCCTCCACTTT.

The chain recombines TRBV5-1 with TRBJ2-6; tentative D call: TRBD1 (5 bases). V lost 4 bases and J 0 bases, leaving 8 bases between the germline ends. Germline CDR1 is SGHRS and CDR2 is YFSETQ. The CDR3 is 15 amino acids. The CDR3 sequence is CASSPQGSGANVLTF. The CDR3 DNA sequence: TGCGCCAGCAGCCCGCAGGGCTCTGGGGCCAACGTCCTGACTTTC.

The CDR3 DNA sequence: TGCGCCAGCAGCTTGGACAGGGGTGGCAATCAGCCCCAGCATTTT. Encoded protein: CASSLDRGGNQPQHF. The J gene is TRBJ1-5, the V gene TRBV5-1; TRBD1 aligns across 7 bases. The trim removed 0 bases at V and 2 bases at J, leaving 2 bases unmatched. Germline assignment: CDR1 SGHRS and CDR2 YFSETQ. The CDR3 is 15 residues long.

V usage is TRBV7-9 and J usage is TRBJ2-2; D might be TRBD2 (7 bases). V lost 0 bases, J lost 5 bases, and 10 bases lay in between. CDR1 is SEHNR, CDR2 FQNEAQ, per germline (reference sequence). The CDR3 length is 15 residues. In DNA form, the CDR3 reads TGTGCCAGCAGCTTAGCCGGGGGGCAGACCGGGGAGCTGTTTTTT. This gives the protein CASSLAGGQTGELFF.

The V gene is TRBV6-5, the J gene TRBJ2-7; 9 nucleotides align to TRBD2. With V trimmed by 9 bases and J by 0 bases, 6 bases remained unmatched. The CDR3 is made up of 14 amino acids. Germline V gene sequence: CDR1 MNHEY, CDR2 SVGAGI. The CDR3 spells CASDSGGNSYEQYV. CDR3 nucleotides: TGTGCCAGTGATAGCGGGGGTAACTCCTACGAGCAGTACGTC.

This chain joins TRBV12-5 and TRBJ1-1; D is unclear. V was clipped by 1 base and J by 2 bases, with 8 bases between them. Germline-derived CDR1 and CDR2 are LGHNT and FRNRAP. CDR3 size: 14 residues. In DNA, the CDR3 is TGTGCTAGTGGTTTGGGGGCCCGAAACACTGAAGCTTTCTTT. This sequence encodes CASGLGARNTEAFF.

The rearrangement uses TRBV30 and TRBJ1-3; D may be TRBD1 (6 bases). Germline CDR1 is GTSNPN and CDR2 is SVGIG (reference sequence). The V and J ends lost 3 bases and 4 bases respectively, with 10 bases between them. The CDR3 spans 13 residues. CDR3 region: CAWSTGMGNTIYF. The CDR3, as DNA: TGTGCCTGGAGCACAGGGATGGGAAACACCATATATTTT.

V is TRBV7-2 and J is TRBJ2-7, with 8 bases aligning to TRBD1. Germline CDR1 reads SGHTA; CDR2 reads FQGNSA. CDR3 length: 14 residues. The V segment lost 1 base and the J segment 4 bases; nucleotides outside the gene matches: 3. CDR3: CASSLGQGWYEQYF. CDR3 coding DNA: TGTGCCAGCAGCTTAGGACAGGGGTGGTACGAGCAGTACTTC.

The V call is TRBV11-3, the J call TRBJ2-2; maybe TRBD1 (6 bases). The CDR3 runs 16 residues. CDR1 and CDR2 (germline): SGHNT, YENEEA. V shed 5 bases and J shed 2 bases, with 15 bases lying between them. In DNA form, the CDR3 reads TGTGCCAGCAGCAGTTCCGGGACAAGAAACACCGGGGAGCTGTTTTTT. This codes for CASSSSGTRNTGELFF.

The chain uses TRBV5-1 and TRBJ1-1; 7 bases fit TRBD1. Unmatched junction bases numbered 10, after V lost 3 bases and J lost 2 bases. Germline V gives CDR1 SGHRS, CDR2 YFSETQ. CDR3 length: 16 residues. CDR3 coding DNA: TGCGCCAGCAGCTCTTCCCGGACAGGCCTAAACACTGAAGCTTTCTTT. Protein: CASSSSRTGLNTEAFF. The complete variable domain, with remaining parts taken from reference TRBV5-1 and TRBJ1-1, reads KAGVTQTPRYLIKTRGQQVTLSCSPISGHRSVSWYQQTPGQGLQFLFEYFSETQRNKGNFPGRFSGRQFSNSRSEMNVSTLELGDSALYLCASSSSRTGLNTEAFFGQGTRLTVV.

The rearrangement uses TRBV10-3 and TRBJ1-4; tentatively, D is TRBD1 (5 bases). The CDR3 runs to 14 residues. CDR1 is ENHRY and CDR2 is SYGVKD in the germline V gene. The V gene lost 10 bases and the J gene lost 6 bases, with 18 bases spanning the gap. The CDR3 nucleotides read TGTGCCACCGGAGAGGGACTCGAGTATGAAAAACTGTTTTTT. Its translation: CATGEGLEYEKLFF.

The rearrangement uses TRBV7-9 and TRBJ1-6; 8 bases line up with TRBD1. CDR1 and CDR2 (germline): SEHNR, FQNEAQ (reference sequence). This CDR3 region has 15 residues. After removal of 5 bases from V and 10 bases from J, the junction contained 10 bases not matched to a gene. This CDR3 is CASSAATGDWSPLHF. The CDR3 coding sequence is TGTGCCAGCAGCGCAGCGACAGGGGATTGGTCACCCCTCCACTTT.

This sequence joins TRBV7-2 and TRBJ2-6; a weak D match, TRBD1 (5 bases). Germline values: CDR1 SGHTA, CDR2 FQGNSA. Trimming removed 1 base at V and 0 bases at J, with 10 bases between. CDR3 length: 17 residues. This CDR3 is CASSLVSGNSGANVLTF. CDR3 DNA sequence: TGTGCCAGCAGCTTAGTGTCAGGGAACTCTGGGGCCAACGTCCTGACTTTC.

V and J are TRBV7-3 and TRBJ2-3, with TRBD1 identical over 7 bases. Trimming took 6 bases from V and 2 from J; bases not matched to a gene: 5. The germline CDR1 and CDR2 sequences are SGHTA and FQGTGA. This CDR3 contains 14 residues. The CDR3 bases are TGTGCCAGCAGTCCCGGACAGGACACAGATACGCAGTATTTT. Translating gives CASSPGQDTDTQYF.

V gene TRBV5-6 combines with J gene TRBJ1-2; 8 nucleotides agree with TRBD1. V was pared by 3 bases and J by 6 bases, with 10 bases of the junction left unmatched. Germline loops: CDR1 SGHDT, CDR2 YYEEEE. This CDR3 has 15 residues. CDR3 residues: CASSSTGRGLDGYTF. DNA for the CDR3: TGTGCCAGCAGCTCAACGGGCAGGGGGCTGGATGGCTACACCTTC. Looking up the rest from reference TRBV5-6 and TRBJ1-2 gives the full variable domain: DAGVTQSPTHLIKTRGQQVTLRCSPKSGHDTVSWYQQALGQGPQFIFQYYEEEERQRGNFPDRFSGHQFPNYSSELNVNALLLGDSALYLCASSSTGRGLDGYTFGSGTRLTVV.

This clone was recorded once. The CDR3 nucleotides read TGTGCCAGCTCCCCCCAGGACAGGCGAAACATTCAGTACTTC. This translates into CASSPQDRRNIQYF. This rearrangement joins TRBV18 to TRBJ2-4; 7 bases map to TRBD1. V dropped 6 bases and J dropped 6; count of bases not matched to a gene: 8. The CDR3 has 14 residues. Germline V gene sequence: CDR1 KGHSH, CDR2 LQKENI.

J is TRBJ2-1 and V is TRBV15, with D possibly being TRBD1 (5 bases). V was shortened by 8 bases and J by 0 bases, with 17 bases between the two germline ends. The CDR3 spans 16 residues. Germline CDR1 reads LNHNV; CDR2 reads YYDKDF (reference sequence). CDR3 bases: TGTGCCACCGGCTACGGACACCTAAGCTCCTACAATGAGCAGTTCTTC. Translated, it gives CATGYGHLSSYNEQFF.

This clone has just one count. This chain uses TRBV5-6 with TRBJ1-1; D ambiguous. The CDR3 has 13 residues. Trimming shortened V by 2 bases and J by 5 bases, and 10 bases separated the two germline ends. Germline V gene data show CDR1 as SGHDT and CDR2 as YYEEEE. Here the CDR3 reads CASSFGVFTEAFF. CDR3 in DNA: TGTGCCAGCAGCTTCGGGGTATTTACTGAAGCTTTCTTT.

The chain links TRBV18 to TRBJ2-2; no reliable D call. Deletions cut 0 bases from V and 1 base from J, with 9 bases between. Germline V gene data show CDR1 as KGHSH and CDR2 as LQKENI. The CDR3 is 16 residues long. CDR3 sequence: CASSPPNTQNTGELFF. CDR3 bases: TGTGCCAGCTCACCACCGAACACCCAGAACACCGGGGAGCTGTTTTTT.

The V call is TRBV21-1, the J call TRBJ2-7; no check of the table's D call, TRBD1, against the DNA was made. TRBV21-1 corresponds to a pseudogene. The CDR3 totals 16 residues. CDR3 sequence (DNA): TGTGCCAGCAGCAAAGCGCCTTTGACAGGGATTTACGAGCAGTACGTC. Protein: CASSKAPLTGIYEQYV.

The V gene is TRBV29-1, the J gene TRBJ2-1; 7 nucleotides line up with TRBD1. The length of the CDR3 is 13 residues. Germline-derived CDR1 and CDR2 are SQVTM and ANQGSEA. The trim removed 5 bases at V and 4 bases at J, leaving 5 bases unmatched. Written as DNA, the CDR3 is TGCAGCGTTTCGACAGGGCCATACAATGAGCAGTTCTTC. It translates to CSVSTGPYNEQFF.

The chain recombines TRBV5-1 with TRBJ1-4; possibly TRBD1 for D (5 bases). CDR1 SGHRS and CDR2 YFSETQ come from the germline V gene. This CDR3 comprises 18 residues. V was cut by 2 bases and J by 3 bases, with 20 bases left in between. CDR3 in amino acids: CASSFLYGGEAANEKLFF. The CDR3 coding sequence is TGCGCCAGCAGCTTTTTGTACGGGGGAGAAGCGGCTAATGAAAAACTGTTTTTT.